This TCR beta chain was captured by sequencing in a study of chemoradiotherapy in HPV16-positive cancers. Background on the study: A couple of HPV16-positive patients' cells yielded candidate HPV-specific clones and common motifs. Study-wide results and caveats: Non-HPV-specific T cells did not expand in tumors during treatment, whereas candidate HPV-specific clones and E7-related motifs did. Better recurrence-free survival went with HPV-responsive T-cell expansion in HPV16-positive patients.

Repeated repertoire sampling spanned the course of chemoradiotherapy. In germline, CDR1 is LNHDA, CDR2 SQIVND (reference sequence). This CDR3 has 14 amino acids. V gave up 5 bases and J gave up 8 bases, with 18 bases separating them. A word on this clone: What it binds is not known.

Only in-frame clones appear in the TCRdb table, and some are missing; sequencing was by immunoSEQ multiplex PCR. The sample holds roughly 32,000 clones; 80% to 90% are singletons and the top ten take over 3%. The starting material was blood, obtained from a patient who underwent chemoradiotherapy. The clonotype was recovered from a human donor with HPV-associated anogenital cancer. V and J are TRBV19 and TRBJ1-1; D might be TRBD1 (5 bases). In nucleotides, the CDR3 is TGTGCCAGTAGTCCATTTGGGGGTGAAGTGGAAGCTTTCTTT. Protein: CASSPFGGEVEAFF.